This T cell receptor (beta chain) appears in the sequencing data of a study of patients and donors after allogeneic stem cell transplantation. TCRdb reprocessed the RT-PCR reads via MiXCR and lists one record per CDR3 protein. The sample yields around 170,000 distinct CDR3 sequences, roughly 24% seen once. Germline V gene sequence: CDR1 SQVTM, CDR2 ANQGSEA. CDR3 length: 17 amino acids. V lost 4 bases to trimming and J lost 3 bases, with 24 bases between them. The chain couples TRBV29-1 to TRBJ1-1; D remains ambiguous. The source is a human donor who was either an allogeneic HSCT recipient or a stem cell or donor lymphocyte infusion donor (not recorded which). It is not recorded whose cells these are; they may come from a transplant donor. The specimen was blood, either unsorted or a sorted T cell fraction (not recorded which). CDR3 DNA: TGCAGCGTTGGATCTGATGGTGGCCGAACCCTGGACACTGAAGCTTTCTTT. Translation: CSVGSDGGRTLDTEAFF. The complete variable domain, with remaining parts taken from reference TRBV29-1 and TRBJ1-1, reads SAVISQKPSRDICQRGTSLTIQCQVDSQVTMMFWYRQQPGQSLTLIATANQGSEATYESGFVIDKFPISRPNLTFSTLTVSNMSPEDSSIYLCSVGSDGGRTLDTEAFFGQGTRLTVV.